These 8 T cell receptor beta chains came from one sample sequenced in a study of OX40 agonist ivuxolimab in advanced cancers. Library preparation employed the immunoSEQ multiplex PCR assay. Entries here come from immuneACCESS through TCRdb and include only in-frame sequences with V and J called. Some clones fail to appear in such tables; in the studies checked, an unresolved V gene covers under half of the shortfall, and the cause of the remainder is unknown. This sample holds under 80,000 clones; 86% were observed only once. Approximately 8% of the sample is taken by the ten largest. The input for sequencing was CD4+ or CD8+ T cells sorted from blood, taken in a trial of the OX40 agonist ivuxolimab. All receptors come from an adult with an advanced solid tumor such as melanoma, head and neck, liver or kidney cancer.

The gene calls are TRBV7-3 and TRBJ1-1; D is uncertain. Germline lookup yields CDR1 SGHTA and CDR2 FQGTGA. The CDR3 spans 13 residues. Trimming shortened V by 6 bases and J by 0 bases, and 8 bases separated the two germline ends. The CDR3 coding sequence is TGTGCCAGCAGGTCTACAGTGAACACTGAAGCTTTCTTT. Translated: CASRSTVNTEAFF.

The CDR3 loop is CASSPEGGDTEAFF. CDR3 nucleotides: TGTGCCAGCTCACCTGAGGGCGGGGACACTGAAGCTTTCTTT. V is TRBV18 and J is TRBJ1-1; D is unclear. The V and J ends lost 3 bases and 3 bases respectively, with 11 bases between them. Germline-derived CDR1 and CDR2 are KGHSH and LQKENI. The CDR3 is 14 amino acids.

This chain uses TRBV7-3 with TRBJ2-2; unclear D gene. The germline CDR1 and CDR2 sequences are SGHTA and FQGTGA. V lost 1 base, J lost 2 bases, and 5 bases lay in between. The CDR3 is 14 amino acids. CDR3 sequence reads: CASSLRANTGELFF. In nucleotides, the CDR3 is TGTGCCAGCAGCTTAAGGGCCAACACCGGGGAGCTGTTTTTT. Combining the CDR3 with reference TRBV7-3 and TRBJ2-2 gives the whole variable domain GAGVSQTPSNKVTEKGKYVELRCDPISGHTALYWYRQSLGQGPEFLIYFQGTGAADDSGLPNDRFFAVRPEGSVSTLKIQRTERGDSAVYLCASSLRANTGELFFGEGSRLTVL.

V gene TRBV28 combines with J gene TRBJ2-1; perhaps TRBD1 as D (6 bases). The V gene's germline CDR1 is MDHEN and CDR2 SYDVKM. V was trimmed by 5 bases and J by 4 bases, leaving 15 bases between them. The CDR3 covers 15 residues. CDR3 loop: CASSLRQGKYNEQFF. CDR3 in DNA: TGTGCCAGCAGTCTCCGGCAGGGGAAGTACAATGAGCAGTTCTTC.

The genes are TRBV7-3 and TRBJ2-1; no definite D call. The CDR3 contains 14 residues. V lost 5 bases, J lost 5 bases, and 13 bases lay in between. Per the germline V gene, CDR1 is SGHTA and CDR2 is FQGTGA. The DNA of the CDR3 is TGTGCCAGCAGCCCCCGTGGAGTTAACAATGAGCAGTTCTTC. Translated, it gives CASSPRGVNNEQFF. Using reference TRBV7-3 and TRBJ2-1 for the parts outside the CDR3, the full variable domain is GAGVSQTPSNKVTEKGKYVELRCDPISGHTALYWYRQSLGQGPEFLIYFQGTGAADDSGLPNDRFFAVRPEGSVSTLKIQRTERGDSAVYLCASSPRGVNNEQFFGPGTRLTVL.

Only one count was recorded for this clone. Additional DNA sequences in this sample encode the identical CDR3. This rearrangement joins TRBV14 to TRBJ2-1; D unclear. CDR3 length: 13 amino acids. CDR1 SGHDN and CDR2 FVKESK come from the germline V gene. V was shortened by 1 base and J by 6 bases, with 7 bases between the two germline ends. The CDR3: CASSQVLGNEQFF. For the CDR3, the DNA is TGTGCCAGCAGCCAAGTATTGGGCAATGAGCAGTTCTTC.

V is TRBV19 and J is TRBJ2-2; TRBD1 matches at 8 bases. V dropped 6 bases and J dropped 1; count of bases not matched to a gene: 7. From germline, CDR1 is LNHDA and CDR2 SQIVND (reference sequence). This CDR3 contains 16 residues. The CDR3: CASSWGTGVNTGELFF. Written as DNA, the CDR3 is TGTGCCAGTAGCTGGGGGACAGGAGTGAACACCGGGGAGCTGTTTTTT.

The chain has TRBV5-5 and TRBJ1-4; weak D call: TRBD1 (6 bases). The CDR3 is 16 amino acids. Trimming removed 3 bases at V and 5 bases at J, with 17 bases between. Germline V gene lookup returns CDR1 SGHKS and CDR2 YYEKEE (reference sequence). The CDR3 DNA sequence: TGTGCCAGCAGCTCAGGGCCGACAGGATGGAATGAAAAACTGTTTTTT. As protein: CASSSGPTGWNEKLFF.